This passage covers 11 T cell receptor beta chains from one sample sequenced in a study of response to subunit inactivated influenza vaccine. MiXCR, run by TCRdb on the RT-PCR reads, gives a single entry per CDR3 protein. Of hundreds of thousands of distinct CDR3 sequences in the sample, 22% are singletons; the top ten hold approximately 10%. Sequences were derived from PBMCs from blood, sampled around 22 months after vaccination. The source of these receptors is a man in his fifties or sixties who received an inactivated influenza vaccine.

This clonotype was detected a few times. The chain uses TRBV20-1 and TRBJ1-6; the D gene is possibly TRBD1 (5 bases). Germline values: CDR1 DFQATT, CDR2 SNEGSKA (reference sequence). With 7 bases removed from V and 7 bases from J, the gap between germline ends came to 20 bases. The length of the CDR3 is 15 residues. This chain's CDR3 is CSVPIGGGINSPLHF. CDR3 nucleotides: TGCAGTGTTCCGATAGGTGGGGGAATCAATTCACCCCTCCACTTT.

The chain couples TRBV5-1 to TRBJ2-1; D remains unclear. There are 15 residues in the CDR3. V lost 0 bases, J lost 5 bases, and 12 bases lay in between. Germline V gives CDR1 SGHRS, CDR2 YFSETQ. As DNA, the CDR3 is TGCGCCAGCAGCTTGGGGCGGCTAGAGAACAATGAGCAGTTCTTC. This gives the protein CASSLGRLENNEQFF.

This clonotype was observed a few times. This chain joins TRBV15 and TRBJ1-4; D is ambiguous. The V and J ends lost 1 base and 8 bases respectively, with 8 bases between them. Germline lookup yields CDR1 LNHNV and CDR2 YYDKDF (reference sequence). The CDR3 is made up of 13 amino acids. CDR3 sequence: CATSRAGREKLFF. CDR3 nucleotides: TGTGCCACCAGCAGAGCGGGGAGGGAAAAACTGTTTTTT.

This clonotype was counted many times. The chain couples TRBV30 to TRBJ1-5, with 8 bases lining up with TRBD1. The CDR3 covers 13 residues. The germline V gene encodes CDR1 GTSNPN and CDR2 SVGIG (reference sequence). V shed 2 bases and J 4 bases; nucleotides not matched to a gene: 1. DNA of the CDR3: TGTGCCTGGAGTCGACAGGGGAATCAGCCCCAGCATTTT. Protein product: CAWSRQGNQPQHF. The full variable domain, in which reference TRBV30 and TRBJ1-5 provide the parts outside the CDR3, is SQTIHQWPATLVQPVGSPLSLECTVEGTSNPNLYWYRQAAGRGLQLLFYSVGIGQISSEVPQNLSASRPQDRQFILSSKKLLLSDSGFYLCAWSRQGNQPQHFGDGTRLSIL.

J is TRBJ1-5 and V is TRBV4-1, with 9 bases matching TRBD1. The CDR3 is made up of 16 amino acids. Germline V gives CDR1 MGHRA, CDR2 YSYEKL. Germline trimming cut 3 bases from V and 3 bases from J; bases unmatched to any gene: 6. The CDR3: CASSHTDRGNNQPQHF. For the CDR3, the DNA is TGCGCCAGCAGCCACACGGACAGGGGAAACAATCAGCCCCAGCATTTT.

This clonotype appeared a few times. This sequence joins TRBV24-1 and TRBJ2-1, with D perhaps TRBD2 (5 bases). Germline CDR1 KGHDR, CDR2 SFDVKD. Trimming pared 6 bases from V and 4 bases from J, leaving 9 bases between. This CDR3 region has 13 residues. This CDR3 is CATSTPGYNEQFF. In nucleotides, the CDR3 is TGTGCCACCAGTACACCGGGATACAATGAGCAGTTCTTC.

This clonotype was picked up many times. The rearrangement links TRBV4-1 to TRBJ1-1; the D is unclear. The CDR3 consists of 16 residues. CDR1 is MGHRA and CDR2 is YSYEKL in the germline V gene. V lost 0 bases and J 0 bases, leaving 11 bases between the germline ends. Written as DNA, the CDR3 is TGCGCCAGCAGCCAAGATTTGCGGTACATGAACACTGAAGCTTTCTTT. Its protein is CASSQDLRYMNTEAFF.

The gene calls are TRBV20-1 and TRBJ2-7; 9 positions match TRBD2. The CDR3 runs 16 residues. Germline values: CDR1 DFQATT, CDR2 SNEGSKA (reference sequence). Trimming at V came to 2 bases and at J to 2 bases, leaving 10 bases not matched to a gene. This CDR3 is CSARPGLAAKTYEQYF. CDR3 bases: TGCAGTGCTAGACCGGGACTAGCCGCAAAAACCTACGAGCAGTACTTC.

The rearrangement joins TRBV12-3 or TRBV12-4 to TRBJ1-6; D unclear. CDR3 length equals 14 residues. The V gene lost 1 base and the J gene lost 7 bases, with 8 bases spanning the gap. The CDR3 sequence: CASSLGVQNSPLHF. CDR3 DNA: TGTGCCAGCAGTTTAGGGGTACAGAATTCACCCCTCCACTTT.

This clonotype showed up just a few times. The J gene is TRBJ1-1, the V gene TRBV3-1, with D unclear. Trimming removed 2 bases at V and 2 bases at J, with 9 bases between. The CDR3 runs 14 residues. Germline lookup yields CDR1 LGHDT and CDR2 YNNKEL (reference sequence). CDR3: CASSQLESNTEAFF. The CDR3 DNA is TGTGCCAGCAGCCAATTAGAGTCTAACACTGAAGCTTTCTTT.

The chain couples TRBV28 to TRBJ2-6, with unresolved D. The CDR3 totals 18 residues. CDR1 MDHEN and CDR2 SYDVKM come from the germline V gene. V gave up 5 bases and J gave up 4 bases, with 21 bases separating them. CDR3 nucleotide sequence: TGTGCCAGCAGTCCCAGGATTTTAGGCCTCCTCGGGGCCAACGTCCTGACTTTC. It yields the protein CASSPRILGLLGANVLTF.